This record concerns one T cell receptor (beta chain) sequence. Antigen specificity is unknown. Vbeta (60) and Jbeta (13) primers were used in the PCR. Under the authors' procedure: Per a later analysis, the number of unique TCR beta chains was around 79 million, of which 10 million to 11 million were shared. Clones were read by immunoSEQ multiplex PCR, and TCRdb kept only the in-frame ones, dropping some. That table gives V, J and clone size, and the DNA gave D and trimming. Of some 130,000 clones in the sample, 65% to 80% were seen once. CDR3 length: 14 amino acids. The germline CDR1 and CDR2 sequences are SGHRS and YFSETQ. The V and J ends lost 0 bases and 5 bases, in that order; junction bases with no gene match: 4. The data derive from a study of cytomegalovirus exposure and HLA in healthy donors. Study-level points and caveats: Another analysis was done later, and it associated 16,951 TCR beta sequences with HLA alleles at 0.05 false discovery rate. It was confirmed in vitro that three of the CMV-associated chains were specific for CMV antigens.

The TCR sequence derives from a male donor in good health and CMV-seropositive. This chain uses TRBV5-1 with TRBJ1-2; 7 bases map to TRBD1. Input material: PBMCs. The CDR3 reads CASSLEGQPYGYTF. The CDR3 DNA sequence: TGCGCCAGCAGCTTGGAGGGACAGCCTTATGGCTACACCTTC.